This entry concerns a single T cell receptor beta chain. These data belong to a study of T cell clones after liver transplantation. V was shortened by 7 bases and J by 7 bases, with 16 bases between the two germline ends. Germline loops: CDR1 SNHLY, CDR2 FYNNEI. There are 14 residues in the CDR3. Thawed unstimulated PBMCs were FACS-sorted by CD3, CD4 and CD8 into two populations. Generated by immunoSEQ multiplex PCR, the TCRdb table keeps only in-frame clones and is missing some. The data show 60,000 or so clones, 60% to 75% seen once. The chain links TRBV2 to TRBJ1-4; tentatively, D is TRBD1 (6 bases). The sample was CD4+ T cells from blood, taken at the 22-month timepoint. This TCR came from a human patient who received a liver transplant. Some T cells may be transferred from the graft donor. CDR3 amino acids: CASNPDRTIEKLFF. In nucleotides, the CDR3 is TGTGCCAGCAACCCCGACAGGACCATTGAAAAACTGTTTTTT.